These 17 T cell receptor beta chains were all obtained from the same sample, sequenced in a study of CD8 T cells in Susac syndrome. Random hexamers primed reverse transcription of about 0.5 to 1 ug RNA. A single record per CDR3 protein comes from TCRdb applying MiXCR to the immunoSEQ multiplex PCR reads. The sample has about 66,000 distinct CDR3 sequences; roughly 94% are singletons. Sequencing was performed on CD8+ T cells from PBMCs. The receptors were gathered from a human donor with multiple sclerosis.

The gene calls are TRBV20-1 and TRBJ2-1; the D gene is possibly TRBD2 (6 bases). The CDR3 runs to 21 residues. V lost 5 bases and J 4 bases, leaving 36 bases between the germline ends. CDR1 and CDR2 (germline): DFQATT, SNEGSKA (reference sequence). As DNA, the CDR3 is TGCAGTGCTCCCGGCGAGGGTATAATGGGGGGAGGAGACGAACTGTACAATGAGCAGTTCTTC. Encoded protein: CSAPGEGIMGGGDELYNEQFF.

V usage is TRBV3-1 and J usage is TRBJ2-7; TRBD1 might be the D (5 bases). Germline V gene data show CDR1 as LGHDT and CDR2 as YNNKEL (reference sequence). The CDR3 spans 13 residues. V lost 9 bases and J lost 2, with 14 bases in between. The CDR3 here is CASRNPGTYEQYF. CDR3 DNA: TGTGCCAGTCGAAACCCAGGGACCTACGAGCAGTACTTC.

The chain uses TRBV7-9 and TRBJ2-7, with a weak D call TRBD2 (5 bases). The CDR3 runs to 14 residues. Germline V gene data show CDR1 as SEHNR and CDR2 as FQNEAQ (reference sequence). Trimming cost V 4 bases and J 3 bases, with 13 bases left between them. Written as DNA, the CDR3 is TGTGCCAGCAGCTCCCTACATGGGAGCTACGAGCAGTACTTC. Its protein is CASSSLHGSYEQYF.

This chain joins TRBV12-3 or TRBV12-4 and TRBJ1-5; D gene ambiguous. Between the trimmed V and J ends, which lost 4 bases and 0 bases, there was a span of 7 bases. The CDR3 totals 14 residues. The CDR3 nucleotides are TGTGCCAGCAGTTATGGGGATAGCAATCAGCCCCAGCATTTT. Translating gives CASSYGDSNQPQHF.

CDR3 in DNA: TGTGCCAGCAGCCAAGATTTGAATCAGCCCCAGCATTTT. This translates into CASSQDLNQPQHF. The gene calls are TRBV14 and TRBJ1-5; unclear D gene. Germline CDR1 SGHDN, CDR2 FVKESK. The V end was cut by 0 bases, the J end by 4 bases, with 4 bases between. This CDR3 spans 13 amino acids.

The chain joins TRBV3-1 to TRBJ2-7; D not certain. Per the germline V gene, CDR1 is LGHDT and CDR2 is YNNKEL (reference sequence). The CDR3 has 16 residues. The ends were cut back, 1 base at V and 3 bases at J, with 16 bases in the middle. CDR3 nucleotide sequence: TGTGCCAGCAGCCAAGTTTTCGGCAGAATCGACTACGAGCAGTACTTC. This sequence encodes CASSQVFGRIDYEQYF.

The rearrangement links TRBV6-6 to TRBJ1-1, with D tentatively TRBD1 (5 bases). The CDR3 is 12 amino acids. V was clipped by 8 bases and J by 4 bases, with 11 bases between them. Germline CDR1 MNHNY, CDR2 SVGAGI (reference sequence). DNA of the CDR3: TGTGCCAGCGAGGGGTCGGTCACTGAAGCTTTCTTT. This gives the protein CASEGSVTEAFF.

The V gene is TRBV7-9, the J gene TRBJ2-1, with 11 bases matching TRBD1. CDR1 and CDR2 from the germline V gene are SEHNR and FQNEAQ (reference sequence). The CDR3 covers 17 residues. V dropped 4 bases and J dropped 8; count of bases not matched to a gene: 13. The CDR3 sequence is CASSSAGQGVSSDEQFF. CDR3 in DNA: TGTGCCAGCAGCTCAGCGGGACAGGGGGTGAGCTCGGATGAGCAGTTCTTC.

The chain recombines TRBV20-1 with TRBJ2-3; D possibly uses TRBD1 or TRBD2 (5 bases each). The CDR3 covers 15 residues. Trimming removed 6 bases from V and 2 bases from J, with 18 bases in between. Per germline, CDR1 DFQATT and CDR2 SNEGSKA (reference sequence). CDR3 sequence: CSAKERDGYTDTQYF. The CDR3 DNA reads as TGCAGTGCGAAAGAACGGGACGGATACACAGATACGCAGTATTTT.

This rearrangement joins TRBV28 to TRBJ1-5; D ambiguous. The germline gives CDR1 MDHEN, CDR2 SYDVKM. V lost 2 bases, J lost 3 bases, and 5 bases lay in between. The CDR3 loop spans 13 amino acids. The CDR3 here is CASSLKDNQPQHF. The CDR3 bases are TGTGCCAGCAGTTTAAAGGACAATCAGCCCCAGCATTTT. Filled out from reference TRBV28 and TRBJ1-5, the complete variable domain reads DVKVTQSSRYLVKRTGEKVFLECVQDMDHENMFWYRQDPGLGLRLIYFSYDVKMKEKGDIPEGYSVSREKKERFSLILESASTNQTSMYLCASSLKDNQPQHFGDGTRLSIL.

The chain is built from TRBV27 and TRBJ2-1, with 8 bases matching TRBD2. Trimming removed 8 bases from V and 0 bases from J; junction bases left unmatched: 6. The length of the CDR3 is 15 residues. Germline V CDR1 and CDR2: MNHEY, SMNVEV (reference sequence). CDR3: CASYITSGSYNEQFF. CDR3 DNA sequence: TGTGCCAGCTATATTACTAGCGGCTCCTACAATGAGCAGTTCTTC.

This rearrangement joins TRBV7-9 to TRBJ1-2, with D perhaps TRBD1 (6 bases). Trimming cost V 0 bases and J 7 bases, with 12 bases left between them. CDR1 is SEHNR and CDR2 is FQNEAQ in the germline V gene (reference sequence). CDR3 size: 14 residues. The CDR3 loop is CASSLAPQGTGYTF. CDR3 nucleotides: TGTGCCAGCAGCTTAGCGCCCCAGGGGACTGGCTACACCTTC. Complete variable domain (other parts from reference TRBV7-9 and TRBJ1-2): DTGVSQNPRHKITKRGQNVTFRCDPISEHNRLYWYRQTLGQGPEFLTYFQNEAQLEKSRLLSDRFSAERPKGSFSTLEIQRTEQGDSAMYLCASSLAPQGTGYTFGSGTRLTVV.

V and J are TRBV5-1 and TRBJ1-2; D is unclear. The CDR3 length is 18 residues. Trimming cost V 3 bases and J 4 bases, with 25 bases left between them. The germline V gene has CDR1 SGHRS and CDR2 YFSETQ. The CDR3 bases are TGCGCCAGCAGCTCTACCTTCGACCCACGTCCCCCCTTCTATGGCTACACCTTC. Translating it yields CASSSTFDPRPPFYGYTF.

The chain joins TRBV15 to TRBJ2-3; D is unresolved. The CDR3 spans 15 residues. V dropped 1 base and J dropped 3 bases, with 11 bases sitting between them. CDR1 and CDR2 from the germline V gene are LNHNV and YYDKDF (reference sequence). CDR3 sequence: CATSRGRGETDTQYF. CDR3 nucleotide sequence: TGTGCCACCAGCAGAGGAAGAGGTGAAACAGATACGCAGTATTTT.

This rearrangement joins TRBV4-1 to TRBJ2-2, with TRBD1 matching 8 bases. V lost 4 bases to trimming and J lost 7 bases; unmatched junction nucleotides: 2. This CDR3 has 13 amino acids. Germline CDR1 and CDR2: MGHRA and YSYEKL. The CDR3 sequence is CASSLGQGGELFF. The CDR3 bases are TGCGCCAGCAGCCTTGGACAGGGCGGGGAGCTGTTTTTT.

This clonotype appeared once. The V and J genes are TRBV20-1 and TRBJ2-1, with D possibly TRBD2 on 5 matching bases. V was cut by 0 bases and J by 2 bases, with 8 bases left in between. CDR3 size: 14 residues. Germline lookup yields CDR1 DFQATT and CDR2 SNEGSKA (reference sequence). The CDR3 DNA reads TGCAGTGCTAGAGAGGGAGCCCCCTACAATGAGCAGTTCTTC. This encodes CSAREGAPYNEQFF.

CDR3 amino acids: CASSLQGASTEAFF. CDR3 DNA sequence: TGTGCCAGCAGCTTACAGGGGGCTAGCACTGAAGCTTTCTTT. The V call is TRBV11-1, the J call TRBJ1-1, with 8 bases matching TRBD1. Looked up from germline, CDR1 is SGHAT and CDR2 is FQDESV (reference sequence). After removal of 2 bases from V and 4 bases from J, the junction contained 3 bases not matched to a gene. CDR3 size: 14 residues.